This T cell receptor beta chain derives from a study of cytomegalovirus exposure and HLA in healthy donors. Study findings and constraints: In an earlier analysis, about 87% or about 30%: the productive usage of most TCR beta V segments.

CDR1 and CDR2 from the germline V gene are LNHNV and YYDKDF (reference sequence). Trimming stripped 0 bases from V and 7 bases from J, with 10 bases between. The CDR3 runs to 14 residues. Concerning this clone: Its antigen remains unknown.

The PCR used 60 Vbeta and 13 Jbeta primers. The repertoire was sequenced with immunoSEQ multiplex PCR; TCRdb's copy has only in-frame clones and lacks some. The sample gives about 150,000 clones, over 65% of which show up once; approximately 1.5% is in the top ten. Sequenced material: PBMCs. This TCR derives from a woman younger than 45 in good health and CMV-seropositive. The chain has TRBV15 and TRBJ2-1; D uncertain. The CDR3 here is CATSREPSWNEQFF. Here the CDR3 DNA reads TGTGCCACCAGCAGAGAACCTAGTTGGAATGAGCAGTTCTTC. Filled out from reference TRBV15 and TRBJ2-1, the complete variable domain reads DAMVIQNPRYQVTQFGKPVTLSCSQTLNHNVMYWYQQKSSQAPKLLFHYYDKDFNNEADTPDNFQSRRPNTSFCFLDIRSPGLGDTAMYLCATSREPSWNEQFFGPGTRLTVL.